This is a list of T cell receptor beta chains from one sample in a study of identical twins. TCRdb passed the 5' RACE reads through MiXCR, listing each CDR3 protein once. Of around 680,000 distinct CDR3 sequences in the sample, over 8.5% are singletons; the top ten hold roughly 0.9%. The same sample was also used in a study of yellow fever vaccine responses in identical twins.

Sequencing used PBMCs. The source is a young woman in good health. Each CDR3 is given with its conserved first and last residue. A D gene is named only where the DNA matches it firmly. A clone size is listed for some rows: how often the clone was seen (once, few, many), or a class if it is expanded.

j_call d_call v_call clone_size cdr3_aa cdr3_nt
TRBJ1-4 . TRBV4-2 . CASSQVKDSNEKLFF TGTGCCAGCAGCCAAGTGAAAGACTCTAATGAAAAACTGTTTTTT
TRBJ2-3 TRBD2 TRBV11-2 . CASSLVFAGGLSTDTQYF TGTGCCAGCAGCTTAGTATTCGCGGGGGGGCTAAGCACAGATACGCAGTATTTT
TRBJ1-1 TRBD1 TRBV28 . CATSYSGTGRTEAFF TGTGCCACCAGTTACTCCGGGACAGGACGAACTGAAGCTTTCTTT
TRBJ1-1 . TRBV4-1 many CASSHEMNTEAFF TGCGCCAGCAGCCACGAGATGAACACTGAAGCTTTCTTT
TRBJ2-2 . TRBV11-1 . CASISWAGTYPNTGELFF TGTGCCAGCATCTCGTGGGCAGGGACTTATCCTAACACCGGGGAGCTGTTTTTT
TRBJ1-2 . TRBV6-5 . CASSYSGDGYTF TGTGCCAGCAGTTACTCAGGGGATGGCTACACCTTC
TRBJ2-1 TRBD2 TRBV4-3 many CASSQDASREERWYEQFF TGCGCCAGCAGCCAAGATGCGTCGCGGGAGGAAAGATGGTATGAGCAGTTCTTC
TRBJ2-7 TRBD2 TRBV7-2 many CASSLVPSGRGEQYF TGTGCCAGCAGCTTAGTTCCTAGCGGGAGAGGCGAGCAGTACTTC
TRBJ2-1 TRBD2 TRBV5-4 many CASSLAAGGPHEQFF TGTGCCAGCAGCTTGGCTGCGGGGGGGCCTCATGAGCAGTTCTTC
TRBJ2-1 . TRBV18 . CASSPPVRVGDEQFF TGTGCCAGCTCACCACCGGTAAGGGTTGGGGATGAGCAGTTCTTC
TRBJ2-7 . TRBV5-6 . CASSPNPSMGDSYEQYF TGTGCCAGCAGCCCCAACCCGTCCATGGGGGACTCCTACGAGCAGTACTTC
TRBJ2-7 . TRBV3-1 many CASSQDQAFRAYEQYF TGTGCCAGCAGCCAAGATCAAGCTTTTCGAGCCTACGAGCAGTACTTC
TRBJ2-7 . TRBV6-2/TRBV6-3 . CASSYTKDGPSEQYF TGTGCCAGCAGTTACACGAAAGACGGGCCCTCCGAGCAGTACTTC
TRBJ2-2 TRBD2 TRBV29-1 . CSVEVGRDPGELFF TGCAGCGTTGAGGTTGGGAGGGACCCCGGGGAGCTGTTTTTT
TRBJ2-3 . TRBV6-5 few CASSYTRDWGSTDTQYF TGTGCCAGCAGTTACACCCGGGACTGGGGTAGTACAGATACGCAGTATTTT
TRBJ1-1 . TRBV25-1 many CASSSGVNTEAFF TGTGCCAGCAGCTCTGGAGTTAACACTGAAGCTTTCTTT
TRBJ2-7 . TRBV6-6 . CASSYVREQYF TGTGCCAGCAGTTACGTTCGCGAGCAGTACTTC
TRBJ2-7 TRBD2 TRBV27 . CASSTDGGVYEQYF TGTGCCAGCAGTACCGATGGGGGGGTCTACGAGCAGTACTTC
TRBJ1-6 . TRBV3-1 few CASSHTSSPLHF TGTGCCAGCAGCCACACAAGTTCACCCCTCCACTTT
TRBJ1-5 . TRBV19 . CASSMNQGTQHF TGTGCCAGTAGTATGAACCAGGGGACCCAGCATTTT
TRBJ2-6 . TRBV5-1 many CASSLAGTGANVLTF TGCGCCAGCAGCTTGGCGGGGACCGGGGCCAACGTCCTGACTTTC
TRBJ2-1 TRBD1 TRBV6-1 few CASIGGTGGNEQFF TGTGCCAGCATTGGGGGGACAGGGGGCAATGAGCAGTTCTTC
TRBJ2-3 . TRBV14 many CASSPIGGLGLHTQYF TGTGCCAGCAGTCCGATCGGGGGATTGGGTCTGCATACGCAGTATTTT
TRBJ2-1 . TRBV12-3/TRBV12-4 few CASSLGLNLEQFF TGTGCCAGCAGTTTGGGTTTGAATCTGGAGCAGTTCTTC
TRBJ2-5 TRBD2 TRBV7-9 . CASSPRGGPEKNVYF TGTGCCAGCAGCCCCCGCGGGGGGCCGGAGAAGAACGTTTACTTC
TRBJ1-1 TRBD1 TRBV7-2 many CASSPGTVTEAFF TGTGCCAGCAGCCCTGGGACAGTCACTGAAGCTTTCTTT
TRBJ2-3 . TRBV7-9 many CASSLATADTQYF TGTGCCAGCAGCTTAGCGACCGCAGATACGCAGTATTTT
TRBJ2-1 TRBD1 TRBV28 . CASRGDRENYNEQFF TGTGCCAGCAGGGGGGACAGGGAGAACTACAATGAGCAGTTCTTC
TRBJ2-7 . TRBV5-1 many CASSFTGLSSYEQYF TGCGCCAGCAGCTTTACAGGCCTGAGCTCCTACGAGCAGTACTTC